The present TCR beta chain was sequenced within a study of CD8 T cells in ankylosing spondylitis. This CDR3 has 18 amino acids. Germline-derived CDR1 and CDR2 are SGHAT and FQNNGV. Deletions cut 4 bases from V and 2 bases from J, with 23 bases between. In regard to this clonotype: Antigen: not known.

The study, taken as a whole, reports: For ankylosing spondylitis blood, a TCR beta motif of 7 or 8 highly homologous variants appeared characteristic. A number of the motif variants had already been described in reactive arthritis synovial fluid and blood.

TCRdb re-derived calls from the 5' RACE reads in MiXCR, one entry per CDR3 protein. Of about 440,000 distinct CDR3 sequences in the sample, about 15% are singletons; the top ten hold about 0.94%. The rearrangement uses TRBV11-2 and TRBJ1-2; TRBD1 is a possible D gene (6 bases). This TCR was recovered from a male donor with ankylosing spondylitis. The sequenced sample was blood, either unsorted or a sorted T cell fraction (not recorded which). The CDR3 loop reads CASSSPTWGDKTNYGYTF. The CDR3 coding sequence is TGTGCCAGCAGCTCCCCGACGTGGGGGGACAAAACAAACTATGGCTACACCTTC.